This entry describes one TCR beta chain. Its antigen remains unidentified. Germline-derived CDR1 and CDR2 are SGHNT and YYREEE (reference sequence). CDR3 length: 12 amino acids. V gave up 4 bases and J gave up 4 bases, with 9 bases separating them. Assay used: immunoSEQ multiplex PCR; TCRdb lists only in-frame clones, some missing. The sample has about 50,000 clones; over 85% are singletons. The record originates from a study of Tregs in tolerant kidney transplant recipients. The study's findings and limits: Tolerant patients' donor-specific Tregs expanded beyond overall Tregs, suggesting antigen-driven growth. The small number of patients limits these findings pending further validation.

Related graft donors supplied nonmyeloablative bone marrow transplants, and mixed chimerism was transient. Unstimulated regulatory T cells (CD4+CD25+CD127-), CD4+CD25- non-regulatory cells, CD4 and CD8 cells were FACS-sorted from thawed PBMCs. The sequences come from CD8+ T cells from blood (PBMCs), collected 12 months after the transplant. This receptor was taken from a human patient who received a combined kidney and bone marrow transplant. Part of the T cell pool may stem from the graft donor. The genes are TRBV5-4 and TRBJ2-7; D possibly corresponds to TRBD2 (5 bases). CDR3 amino acids: CASSELGYEQYF. In DNA form, the CDR3 reads TGTGCCAGCAGCGAACTAGGGTACGAGCAGTACTTC.